Included here is one T cell receptor beta chain sequence, with context. Its matching antigen is unknown. A second PCR, run for roughly 7 to 12 cycles, used a sample-barcoded 5' primer plus a J-beta primer mix. Each cDNA was tagged by a template-switch adaptor containing 12 random nucleotides. In TCRdb, the 5' RACE reads were re-called with MiXCR into one record per CDR3 protein. The table lists 1 million or so distinct CDR3 sequences, 40% to 50% of them singletons, with 18% in the top ten. The sample originates from a study of blood T cells in healthy people across ages. Study-wide points: From one million sequenced T cells, diversity estimates were lower bounds. Comparison with aged donors showed that long-lived donors had more naive CD4+ cells and higher diversity. The recorded TCR beta diversity per million T cells decreased in a roughly linear manner with age.

Deletions cut 4 bases from V and 1 base from J, with 8 bases between. Germline V lookup: CDR1 SGHAT, CDR2 FQNNGV. The CDR3 contains 13 residues. The genes are TRBV11-2 and TRBJ2-7, with unresolved D. The source is a woman aged 60 to 75 in good health. Sequencing was carried out using blood. The CDR3 is CASSWQTSYEQYF. DNA for the CDR3: TGTGCCAGCAGCTGGCAGACTTCCTACGAGCAGTACTTC.